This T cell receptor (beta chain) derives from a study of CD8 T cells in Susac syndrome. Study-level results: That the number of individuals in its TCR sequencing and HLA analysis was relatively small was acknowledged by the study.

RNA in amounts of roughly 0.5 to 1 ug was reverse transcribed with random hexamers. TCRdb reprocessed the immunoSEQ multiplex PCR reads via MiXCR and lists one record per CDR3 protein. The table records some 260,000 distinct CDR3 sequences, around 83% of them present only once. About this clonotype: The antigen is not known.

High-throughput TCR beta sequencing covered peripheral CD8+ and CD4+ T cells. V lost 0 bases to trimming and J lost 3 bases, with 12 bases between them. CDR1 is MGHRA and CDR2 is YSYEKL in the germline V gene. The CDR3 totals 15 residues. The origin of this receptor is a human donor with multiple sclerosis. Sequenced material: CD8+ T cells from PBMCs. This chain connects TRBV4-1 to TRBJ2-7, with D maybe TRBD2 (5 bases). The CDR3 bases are TGCGCCAGCAGCCAAGAATCTCCGGGGATCTACGAGCAGTACTTC. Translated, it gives CASSQESPGIYEQYF.